The entry below describes one TCR beta chain. The target antigen is unknown. This sample is drawn from a study of post-analysis software for immune sequencing data. Study details: Both relapsing-remitting and secondary progressive multiple sclerosis featured among the disease courses, as did progressive-relapsing multiple sclerosis.

Overall study findings and caveats: Samples prepared in the same batch strongly co-clustered by F measure. Compared with controls, patients had more of five or six TRBV segments, including TRBV5-6, TRBV5-1 and TRBV20-1. Controls significantly exceeded multiple sclerosis patients in normalized Chao1 diversity.

CDR3 length equals 14 residues. V was trimmed by 2 bases and J by 0 bases, leaving 8 bases between them. CDR1 and CDR2 (germline): MNHNY, SVGAGI (reference sequence). TCR beta cDNA libraries had unique molecular identifiers. The yield from roughly 1 to 10 million T cells was 500,000 or so cDNA molecules in total. TCRdb called the PCR reads again in MiXCR, with one record for every CDR3 protein. Among roughly 800,000 distinct CDR3 sequences listed, around 46% were seen once. The origin of this receptor is a girl under 18 with multiple sclerosis. The J gene is TRBJ2-7, the V gene TRBV6-6; D is unresolved. Specimen: blood. This CDR3 is CASSYRVLSYEQYF. In DNA form, the CDR3 reads TGTGCCAGCAGTTACAGGGTCCTCTCCTACGAGCAGTACTTC.